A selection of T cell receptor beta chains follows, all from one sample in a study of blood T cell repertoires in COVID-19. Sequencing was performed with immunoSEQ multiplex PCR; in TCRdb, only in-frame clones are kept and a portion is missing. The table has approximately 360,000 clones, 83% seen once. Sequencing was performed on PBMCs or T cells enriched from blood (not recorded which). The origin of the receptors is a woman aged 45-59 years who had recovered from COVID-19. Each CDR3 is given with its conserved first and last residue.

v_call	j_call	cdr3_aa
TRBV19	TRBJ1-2	CASSMDRGRRYGYTF
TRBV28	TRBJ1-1	CASSGQGLLNTEAFF
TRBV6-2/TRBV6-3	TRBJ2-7	CASSPLREQYF
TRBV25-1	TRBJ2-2	CASSEYGEGAGELFF
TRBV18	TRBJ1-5	CASSRGNQPQHF
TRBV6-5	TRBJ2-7	CASSYSGRSYEQYF
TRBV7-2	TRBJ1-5	CASSLGGGGYQPQHF
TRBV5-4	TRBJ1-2	CASSLAGQNYGYTF
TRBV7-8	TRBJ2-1	CASSLEPRGEQFF
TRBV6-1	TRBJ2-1	CASSEQGRYNEQFF
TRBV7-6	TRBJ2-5	CASSSPQARPFQETQYF
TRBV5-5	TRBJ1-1	CASRHGRGTEAFF
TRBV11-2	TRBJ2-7	CASTPGQLLYEQYF
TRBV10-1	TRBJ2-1	CASSPKTGTGDVLAGDYVNHEQFF
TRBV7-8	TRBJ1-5	CASSSGGQSNQPQHF
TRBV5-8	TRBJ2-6	CASSLEGTGANVLTF
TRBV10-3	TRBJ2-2	CAISGTGGITGELFF
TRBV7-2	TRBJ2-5	CASSFKPGRETQYF
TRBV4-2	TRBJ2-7	CASSQEPTGGFYEQYF
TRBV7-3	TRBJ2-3	CASSLTARPSTDTQYF
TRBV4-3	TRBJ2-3	CASSQQIGTDTQYF
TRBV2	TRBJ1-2	CASSAGTGGLYGYTF
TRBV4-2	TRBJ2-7	CASSQDRLAGTYEQYF
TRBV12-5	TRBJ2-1	CASGLGTGRHEQFF
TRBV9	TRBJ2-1	CASTGGVGISYNEQFF
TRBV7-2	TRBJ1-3	CASSLNGGALVKRGNTIYF
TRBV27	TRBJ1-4	CASSLTGAVDEKLFF
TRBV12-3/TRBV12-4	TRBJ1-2	CASATGANYGYTF
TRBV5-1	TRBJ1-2	CASSSPAGANYGYTF
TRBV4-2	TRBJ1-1	CASSLTGGSNTEAFF
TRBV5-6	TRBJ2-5	CASSLAGGMETQYF
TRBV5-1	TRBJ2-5	CASRKTGTAEETQYF
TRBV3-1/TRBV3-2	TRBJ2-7	CASSHRLAGGQEQYF
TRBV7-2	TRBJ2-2	CASSFGSPGELFF
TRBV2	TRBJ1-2	CASTLGQGAGYGYTF
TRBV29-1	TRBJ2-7	CSVELSPPEQYF
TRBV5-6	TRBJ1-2	CASSLNTGATNYGYTF
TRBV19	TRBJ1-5	CASRVTGLGQPQHF
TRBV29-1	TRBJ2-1	CSGLDRAPYNEQFF
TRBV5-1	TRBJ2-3	CASGLLAGGTDTQYF
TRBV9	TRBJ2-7	CASSDGTRAYEQYF
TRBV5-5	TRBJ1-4	CASSEGATNEKLFF
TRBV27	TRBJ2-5	CASSLNGRDWEETQYF
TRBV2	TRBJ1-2	CASFVTSIYGYTF
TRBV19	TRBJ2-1	CASSIEVLAGGGHNEQFF
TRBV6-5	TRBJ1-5	CASSYSWEGNQPQHF
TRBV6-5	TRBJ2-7	CASSYSERPPFNEQYF
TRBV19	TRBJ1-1	CASSIGRDIPEAFF
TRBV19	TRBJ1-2	CASSLPLTGGGYTF